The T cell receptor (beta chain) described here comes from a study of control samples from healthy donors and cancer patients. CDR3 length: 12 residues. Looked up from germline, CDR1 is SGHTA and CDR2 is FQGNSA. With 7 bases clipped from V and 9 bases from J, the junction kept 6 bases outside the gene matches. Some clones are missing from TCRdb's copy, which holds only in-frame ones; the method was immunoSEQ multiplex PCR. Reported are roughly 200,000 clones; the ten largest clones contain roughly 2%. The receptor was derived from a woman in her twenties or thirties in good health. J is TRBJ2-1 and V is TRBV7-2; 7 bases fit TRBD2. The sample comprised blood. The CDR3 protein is CASKRAGIEQFF. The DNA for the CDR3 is TGTGCCAGCAAGAGAGCGGGGATTGAGCAGTTCTTC. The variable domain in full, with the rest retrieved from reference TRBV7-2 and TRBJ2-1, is GAGVSQSPSNKVTEKGKDVELRCDPISGHTALYWYRQSLGQGLEFLIYFQGNSAPDKSGLPSDRFSAERTGGSVSTLTIQRTQQEDSAVYLCASKRAGIEQFFGPGTRLTVL.